This T cell receptor (beta chain) was recorded in a study of cytomegalovirus exposure and HLA in healthy donors (dated by TCRdb to about 2017). Regarding the complete study: In an earlier analysis of roughly 500 of the donors, 276 Gb of sequence data and roughly 100 million unique TCR beta sequences from about 179 million T cells were reported. About 280 gigabases of sequencing data and around 87 million unique TCR sequences were included in an early release covering roughly 600 HLA-typed donors. The genetic ancestry cluster associated with self-reported Caucasian donors included over 80% of the approximately 400 genotyped donors. The study was designed to test whether signatures of past pathogen exposure could be identified by cataloging public T cell receptors. The study used immunosequencing to profile the T cell repertoires of approximately 690 subjects and linked those repertoires to cytomegalovirus serostatus. A separate validation cohort of more than 100 different subjects was used in addition to the 666-subject first cohort. The study combined high-throughput TCR immunosequencing, statistical association of individual TCRs with disease status, and machine learning to predict cytomegalovirus infection status. A later analysis re-examined previously published TCR beta repertoires from 600 to 700 donors and added high-resolution HLA genotyping to investigate patterns of TCR occurrence. Rather than using new phenotypic data, the later analysis identified candidate immune exposures from TCR beta sequences and from how often those sequences occurred across donors. An earlier analysis of 587 of the donors used high-throughput TCR beta sequencing to judge whether each TCR beta V gene segment behaved as functional or pseudogenic. Donor age, sex, ethnicity and CMV serostatus were compiled together with the repertoire data. A later genetic analysis used genome-wide SNP genotypes for 398 of the 666 donors, treating that subset as a discovery cohort. Every repertoire in the discovery cohort had been generated on one and the same sequencing platform. Class I and class II HLA loci were covered by the typing at four-digit resolution. The number of donors typed differed by locus, with about 629-640 for A, B, C, DRB1 and DQB1, around 500 for DQA1, 606 for DPA1, and roughly 450 for DPB1. Four or five DR-DQ haplotypes were handled as single units for association and clustering because linkage in the cohort was strong. Across around 400 genotyped donors of the cohort, an average of roughly 230,000 unique TCR beta nucleotide sequences per donor were sequenced, and 15% to 20% of those sequences were non-productive. Paper-wide results and their limitations: According to a later analysis, TCR association rates differed among HLA loci, with DRB1 alleles showing the most associated TCRs and HLA-C alleles showing the fewest. When HLA alleles, especially DR and DQ, strongly co-occurred, attributing TCR associations to individual alleles was difficult. Most CMV-associated TCR beta chains appeared to be HLA-restricted in a later analysis, and the HLA associations seemed to be driven largely by CMV exposure. Several of the top co-occurrence clusters appeared to be linked to parvovirus B19, influenza, CMV and Epstein-Barr virus, according to a later analysis. The only immune exposure information available for the cohort was CMV serostatus. Because counts were too low, more than 15 rarely observed V segments, including chromosome 9 orphons, were excluded from the earlier analysis of several hundred of the donors. In vitro tests confirmed that a few of the cytomegalovirus-associated TCR beta chains recognize cytomegalovirus antigens. The classifier was reported to diagnose cytomegalovirus status with high specificity and sensitivity in both the original and validation cohorts. Some IMGT-functional V segments, including TRBV6-2 and TRBV6-3, could not be distinguished by the 87-base-pair reads and were therefore excluded. The study listed 150 to 200 TCR beta chains as associated with cytomegalovirus. Linkage disequilibrium might explain the correlated functional status among segregating V segments, but an unknown experimental factor could not be ruled out. Specific HLA alleles were associated with 15,000 to 20,000 TCR beta sequences at a false discovery rate of 0.05 in a later analysis. HLA typing was unavailable for some donors at each locus, so association tests used only the typed subset. Compared with the roughly 700-donor mean, donors in an Asian-associated ancestry cluster had fewer N-insertions in productive TCRs, according to a later genetic analysis. The authors suggested that the approach could potentially be generalized to other disease states and immunological phenotypes. A later analysis found that HLA-associated TCR beta chains were more clonally expanded and had lower generation probabilities than equally common non-associated chains. In an earlier analysis of 587 of the donors, most TCR beta V segments were observed in productive rearrangements about 87% or about 30% of the time, broadly matching IMGT annotations. The sequencing pipeline was judged likely to have produced a cluster of highly shared sequence variants as a technical artifact. A further reported finding was that TCR beta sequences accurately predicted the HLA-A and HLA-B alleles for most subjects in the first cohort. In this cohort, only TCR beta chains were sequenced, and detectable features were limited by the absence of alpha or paired-chain data. While some public TCRs were present in many individuals, most TCR sequences turned up only very rarely across donors. Sequencing depth was assumed to be roughly uniform across donors in the presence/absence analyses, though that assumption may not hold. An association between a missense DCLRE1C variant and V-gene and J-gene trimming of TCR beta chains was found in a later genetic analysis and replicated in an independent cohort.

In total, roughly 670 healthy bone marrow donors made up the cohort. At the time of sampling, all cohort members were nominally healthy, though unrecorded immune exposures were likely present. The donor tested CMV seropositive, placing the donor among the approximately 310 seropositive members of the cohort. A peripheral blood sample was collected from each donor, and TCR beta sequencing was performed on peripheral blood mononuclear cells. The Qiagen DNeasy Blood Extraction Kit was used to extract genomic DNA from the blood cell samples. Library generation was performed with the immunoSEQ multiplex PCR assay. For the multiplex PCR, a mixture combining 60 forward primers for TCR Vbeta segments and 13 reverse primers for TCR Jbeta segments was used. A multiplex PCR assay on genomic DNA amplified the CDR3 region of rearranged TCR beta genes. On the Illumina HiSeq System, the amplified TCR beta libraries were sequenced as 87-base-pair reads. Turning to the authors' computational methods: A later analysis tallied around 87 million unique TCR beta chains across the 700 or so repertoires, and about 12 million of those chains were shared by two or more donors. Raw reads were error-corrected and collapsed into unique sequences by a nearest-neighbor algorithm in which closely related sequences were merged to remove PCR and sequencing errors. CDR3 sequences were aligned to IMGT reference sequences to assign V, D and J gene segments. For a sequence to be retained, at least a six-nucleotide match to both a V gene segment and a J gene segment was required. Rearrangements were called productive when the CDR3 lacked stop codons and stayed in frame with V and J; all others were non-productive. Following IMGT convention, CDR3 was defined as the stretch from the second conserved V-encoded cysteine up to the conserved J-encoded phenylalanine. The earlier analysis of 550 to 650 of the donors excluded any sequence lacking an unambiguous match to a single V gene segment. In an earlier analysis of approximately 560 of the donors, a V segment was called functional when productive rearrangements were above 56.7%, and segregating when the standard deviation between donors exceeded 5%. A statistical classification framework was built to diagnose cytomegalovirus status from the catalog of TCR beta chain sequences. In a later analysis, V and J genes were assigned by comparing TCR nucleotide sequences against IMGT/GENE-DB human TR gene sequences. The TCRdist pipeline was used in a later analysis to assign CDR3 sequences and most-parsimonious VDJ recombination scenarios. In a later analysis, each TCR beta chain was defined by its CDR3 amino acid sequence together with its V-gene family, and reads lacking a unique V-gene family were excluded. As a way to deal with suspected cross-contamination and a sequencing artifact, a later analysis dropped under 600 nucleotide sequences that were highly shared and had low generation probability. In a later analysis, a clonal expansion index for each public chain was calculated from normalized within-repertoire ranks of inferred template counts. Generation probabilities in a later analysis came from a VDJ recombination model fitted to out-of-frame rearrangements, and those results were checked against IGoR. In a later analysis, TCR-TCR, TCR-HLA and TCR-CMV co-occurrence was scored with hypergeometric tests, and a repertoire-size bias correction was applied to TCR pairs. False discovery rates were estimated in a later analysis by permuting HLA or CMV assignments 20 times. In a later analysis, co-occurring TCRs were grouped using DBSCAN, with TCRdist sequence similarity added in when clustering inside HLA-allele-positive subsets. Repertoires with fewer than 30,000 or more than 120,000 public chains, plus five repertoires with anomalous nucleotide sharing, were excluded from co-occurrence clustering. TCRdb took over this immuneACCESS table, retaining in-frame rearrangements with V and J assigned. Such tables are incomplete; in checked studies, under half of the missing clones stem from an unresolved V gene, and the remainder is unexplained. The D gene and trimming were derived from the DNA, and the V and J assignments and clone size from that table. This sample comprises around 200,000 clones, roughly 75% of them detected only once. The ten largest clonotypes hold approximately 4.6% of the sample.

The CDR3 starts with the cysteine, ends with the phenylalanine, and has 16 residues. Of all the DNA, just the CDR3 is kept, 48 bases in frame from base 1. CDR1 and CDR2 were assigned from the germline V gene as SGHTA and FQGTGA. V and J are trimmed by 5 bases and 0 bases, and the gene matches miss 7 bases of the junction. On this clone itself: It lacks a known antigen. No base quality information exists; no much larger clone differs at one position.

The clonotype comes from a man aged 30-40 years in good health and CMV-seropositive. This sequence uses TRBV7-3 and TRBJ2-1; TRBD2 aligns with 7 central bases. The specimen sequenced was PBMCs. The CDR3 loop reads CASSPDGGSSYNEQFF. The DNA is as follows: TGTGCCAGCAGCCCAGACGGGGGGAGCTCCTACAATGAGCAGTTCTTC.